One and the same sample provided the 19 T cell receptor beta chains below, sequenced in a study of T cells expressing NK-cell markers. TCRdb re-analyzed the 5' RACE reads; it lists each CDR3 protein once, without DNA. The sample includes about 160,000 distinct CDR3 sequences. Source material: blood T cells: a sorted CD56 or NKG2C T cell subset, CD4+ or CD8+ T cells, or bulk PBMC T cells (not recorded which). Source of these receptors: a man aged 18-75 years in good health.

The chain employs TRBV13 and TRBJ2-3; TCRdb proposes TRBD2, but this gene call is untestable without DNA. This CDR3 contains 18 residues. Germline CDR1 PRHDT, CDR2 FYEKMQ (reference sequence). The CDR3 loop is CASSSGGQATASRDTQYF.

J is TRBJ1-2 and V is TRBV27; TCRdb picks TRBD1, but there is no DNA to check that call. Per germline, CDR1 MNHEY and CDR2 SMNVEV (reference sequence). CDR3 length equals 14 residues. CDR3 amino acids: CASRTGAENYGYTF.

The chain has TRBV3-1 and TRBJ1-1. The V gene's germline CDR1 is LGHDT and CDR2 YNNKEL (reference sequence). The CDR3 is 14 amino acids. Here the CDR3 reads CASSQILMSAEAFF.

The chain uses TRBV12-5 and TRBJ1-1; TCRdb's D gene call, TRBD1, goes unchecked for lack of DNA. The germline CDR1 and CDR2 sequences are LGHNT and FRNRAP. There are 15 residues in the CDR3. Here the CDR3 reads CASGLGMGAHTEAFF.

The chain carries TRBV10-3 and TRBJ1-1; checking the TCRdb D call of TRBD1 is not possible without DNA. CDR3 size: 14 residues. Per germline, CDR1 ENHRY and CDR2 SYGVKD. This CDR3 is CAISDRGADTEAFF.

The J gene is TRBJ2-1, the V gene TRBV20-1; the D call from TCRdb, TRBD1, cannot be confirmed without DNA. There are 18 residues in the CDR3. CDR1 and CDR2 (germline): DFQATT, SNEGSKA (reference sequence). The CDR3 here is CSDPRARGAQVLYNEQFF.

The V call is TRBV4-2, the J call TRBJ2-3; TCRdb outputs TRBD1, but without DNA this stays unchecked. CDR1 is LGHNA, CDR2 YNFKEQ, per germline. The CDR3 sequence is 16 residues long. The CDR3 loop is CASSQVVRGEADTQYF.

The rearrangement links TRBV7-6 to TRBJ2-7; TCRdb reports TRBD1, a call that lacks DNA to check it against. Germline lookup yields CDR1 SGHVS and CDR2 FNYEAQ. This CDR3 is built from 15 residues. The CDR3 reads CASSLEGSGVGEQYF.

This chain links TRBV4-1 with TRBJ2-1; there is no DNA to check the TCRdb D call of TRBD1. This CDR3 has 15 residues. Per germline, CDR1 MGHRA and CDR2 YSYEKL. CDR3 loop: CASSQVGGWGDEQFF.

The rearrangement links TRBV18 to TRBJ2-1. Looked up from germline, CDR1 is KGHSH and CDR2 is LQKENI. CDR3 length: 14 amino acids. CDR3 in amino acids: CASSLGFDYNEQFF.

The V call is TRBV2, the J call TRBJ2-3; without DNA, the TCRdb call of TRBD1 cannot be checked. Germline CDR1 reads SNHLY; CDR2 reads FYNNEI. This CDR3 contains 16 residues. CDR3 residues: CASSEGTGDDTDTQYF.

V and J are TRBV29-1 and TRBJ1-2; absent DNA, TCRdb's TRBD1 call cannot be checked. Germline lookup yields CDR1 SQVTM and CDR2 ANQGSEA. The CDR3 runs 15 residues. CDR3 region: CSVESGVKGNYGYTF.

The CDR3: CASSLVASGASDTQYF. The chain has TRBV7-3 and TRBJ2-3; TCRdb picks TRBD2, but there is no DNA to check that call. Germline CDR1 SGHTA, CDR2 FQGTGA. This CDR3 is 16 amino acids long.

This chain connects TRBV12-3 or TRBV12-4 to TRBJ1-3. The CDR3 loop spans 14 amino acids. The CDR3 spells CASSWTFYGNTIYF.

The chain couples TRBV5-4 to TRBJ2-3; TCRdb picks TRBD2, but there is no DNA to check that call. This CDR3 is 15 amino acids long. In germline, CDR1 is SGHNT, CDR2 YYREEE (reference sequence). This CDR3 reads CASSPLGSGTDTQYF.

The rearrangement links TRBV7-8 to TRBJ2-7; TCRdb gives TRBD2 as the D gene, but with no DNA this cannot be confirmed. Germline CDR1 SGHVS, CDR2 FQNEAQ. CDR3 length: 15 amino acids. The CDR3 loop reads CASSLTSGALGEQYF.

The chain uses TRBV28 and TRBJ1-6; TCRdb picks TRBD1, but there is no DNA to check that call. This CDR3 has 15 residues. CDR1 is MDHEN, CDR2 SYDVKM, per germline. CDR3 protein: CASSFSQTGHSPLHF.

The CDR3 sequence is CASREGGASPGYTF. The chain is built from TRBV12-3 or TRBV12-4 and TRBJ1-2; TCRdb selects TRBD1, and the lack of DNA leaves this call unchecked. The length of the CDR3 is 14 residues.

This sequence joins TRBV25-1 and TRBJ1-1. The V gene's germline CDR1 is MGHDK and CDR2 SYGVNS. This CDR3 has 13 residues. This CDR3 is CASSERRDTEAFF. The whole variable domain, remainder taken from reference TRBV25-1 and TRBJ1-1, is EADIYQTPRYLVIGTGKKITLECSQTMGHDKMYWYQQDPGMELHLIHYSYGVNSTEKGDLSSESTVSRIRTEHFPLTLESARPSHTSQYLCASSERRDTEAFFGQGTRLTVV.